These 2 T cell receptor beta chains originate from one sample sequenced in a study of cytomegalovirus exposure and HLA in healthy donors. Amplification used 60 Vbeta primers and 13 Jbeta primers. Assay used: immunoSEQ multiplex PCR; TCRdb lists only in-frame clones, some missing. There are some 250,000 clones in the sample; about 80% occur only once, and 5.4% lies in the top ten. Source material: PBMCs. All receptors derive from a middle-aged woman in good health and CMV-seropositive.

The chain combines TRBV2 with TRBJ1-2; 8 bases are a match to TRBD1. The V and J ends lost 4 bases and 3 bases, in that order; junction bases with no gene match: 10. The V gene's germline CDR1 is SNHLY and CDR2 FYNNEI. The CDR3 is 16 amino acids. CDR3 loop: CASSGPRQGADYGYTF. The CDR3 coding sequence is TGTGCCAGCAGTGGTCCCCGGCAGGGGGCTGACTATGGCTACACCTTC.

The rearrangement uses TRBV5-1 and TRBJ1-5; the match to TRBD1 covers 9 bases. Germline CDR1 reads SGHRS; CDR2 reads YFSETQ. With V trimmed by 2 bases and J by 1 base, 1 base remained unmatched. The CDR3 is 15 amino acids. CDR3 sequence: CASSFTGGSNQPQHF. CDR3 DNA sequence: TGCGCCAGCAGCTTTACAGGGGGCAGCAATCAGCCCCAGCATTTT.